A selection of T cell receptor beta chains follows, all from one sample in a study of blood T cell repertoires in COVID-19. The repertoire was sequenced with immunoSEQ multiplex PCR; TCRdb's copy has only in-frame clones and lacks some. The data hold 300,000 to 350,000 clones, with about 93% observed a single time. The source material was peripheral blood. Receptor source: a woman aged 30 to 39 with COVID-19, enrolled during active disease. The CDR3 runs from the conserved cysteine through the conserved F or W. The D gene is left open where the match is weak. Some rows mark clone size as missing; the rest say once, few, many or name a class of expanded clone.

J gene | clone size | D gene | V gene | CDR3 protein | CDR3 DNA
TRBJ1-2 | . | . | TRBV28 | CASSPVGPGYTF | TGTGCCAGCAGCCCAGTGGGGCCTGGCTACACCTTC
TRBJ1-6 | . | . | TRBV6-1 | CASSDRPQGKSYNSPLHF | TGTGCCAGCAGTGATCGACCACAGGGAAAGTCCTATAATTCACCCCTCCACTTT
TRBJ2-3 | . | . | TRBV13 | CASSSGTDTQYF | TGTGCCAGCAGCTCCGGCACAGATACGCAGTATTTT
TRBJ2-7 | . | . | TRBV5-6 | CASSSTYYEQYF | TGTGCCAGCAGCTCAACATATTACGAGCAGTACTTC
TRBJ2-7 | . | TRBD2 | TRBV29-1 | CSVASGAYEQYF | TGCAGCGTTGCTAGCGGGGCCTACGAGCAGTACTTC
TRBJ1-1 | . | TRBD1 | TRBV9 | CASSAGDRAEAFF | TGTGCCAGCAGCGCAGGGGACAGGGCTGAAGCTTTCTTT
TRBJ1-2 | . | TRBD1 | TRBV10-2 | CASSERDSYGYTF | TGCGCCAGCAGTGAGCGGGACAGCTATGGCTACACCTTC
TRBJ2-2 | . | TRBD1 | TRBV7-2 | CASIRQGWTGELFF | TGTGCCAGCATCCGACAGGGGTGGACCGGGGAGCTGTTTTTT
TRBJ2-7 | . | TRBD1 | TRBV29-1 | CSVGEGQGYEQYF | TGCAGCGTTGGGGAAGGACAGGGCTACGAGCAGTACTTC
TRBJ1-1 | . | . | TRBV9 | CASSVFSVLQNTEAFF | TGTGCCAGCAGCGTATTTTCGGTCCTTCAGAACACTGAAGCTTTCTTT
TRBJ2-2 | . | TRBD2 | TRBV3-1/TRBV3-2 | CASSPLAGGRTGELFF | TGTGCCAGCAGCCCACTAGCGGGAGGGCGCACCGGGGAGCTGTTTTTT
TRBJ2-1 | once | TRBD2 | TRBV9 | CASSVPRTSGSSYNEQFF | TGTGCCAGCAGTGTACCCCGGACTAGCGGGAGCTCCTACAATGAGCAGTTCTTC
TRBJ2-3 | few | TRBD2 | TRBV9 | CASSFRGGAQTDTQYF | TGTGCCAGCAGCTTTCGCGGGGGAGCGCAAACAGATACGCAGTATTTT
TRBJ2-3 | . | . | TRBV3-1/TRBV3-2 | CASSQTEPGVTDTQYF | TGTGCCAGCAGCCAAACGGAACCGGGAGTCACAGATACGCAGTATTTT
TRBJ2-7 | . | TRBD1 | TRBV11-1 | CASSLGQGNYEQYF | TGTGCCAGCAGCTTAGGACAGGGGAATTACGAGCAGTACTTC
TRBJ2-3 | . | TRBD2 | TRBV11-3 | CASSPGVAGVSDTQYF | TGTGCCAGCAGCCCCGGGGTAGCGGGAGTTTCCGATACGCAGTATTTT
TRBJ1-5 | . | . | TRBV4-1 | CASSLGEGSNQPQHF | TGCGCCAGCAGCCTCGGGGAGGGGAGCAATCAGCCCCAGCATTTT
TRBJ1-2 | . | . | TRBV6-1 | CASRDQLFYGYTF | TGTGCCAGCAGAGATCAACTATTCTATGGCTACACCTTC
TRBJ1-2 | . | TRBD1 | TRBV5-5 | CASSLGTGTYGYTF | TGTGCCAGCAGCTTGGGGACAGGGACCTATGGCTACACCTTC
TRBJ2-5 | . | . | TRBV5-5 | CASSLGVEEETQYF | TGTGCCAGCAGCTTGGGGGTGGAGGAGGAGACCCAGTACTTC
TRBJ2-2 | . | TRBD2 | TRBV19 | CASNGFKTSGRAVTGELFF | TGTGCCAGTAATGGCTTTAAGACTAGCGGGAGGGCCGTCACCGGGGAGCTGTTTTTT
TRBJ2-1 | . | . | TRBV28 | CASSFPSASYNEQFF | TGTGCCAGCAGTTTTCCTAGCGCCAGCTACAATGAGCAGTTCTTC
TRBJ2-1 | . | TRBD1 | TRBV19 | CASSGTAFSYNEQFF | TGTGCCAGTAGCGGGACAGCATTTTCCTACAATGAGCAGTTCTTC
TRBJ1-5 | . | TRBD1 | TRBV6-5 | CASSRGDSNQPQHF | TGTGCCAGCAGCAGGGGGGATAGCAATCAGCCCCAGCATTTT
TRBJ1-5 | few | TRBD1 | TRBV4-1 | CASSQGQGADQPQHF | TGCGCCAGCAGCCAAGGGCAGGGGGCCGATCAGCCCCAGCATTTT
TRBJ2-3 | once | . | TRBV27 | CASSPSGGISTDTQYF | TGTGCCAGCAGTCCCTCTGGGGGGATTAGCACAGATACGCAGTATTTT
TRBJ2-7 | . | . | TRBV18 | CASSPASESYEQYF | TGTGCCAGCTCACCAGCTAGCGAGTCCTACGAGCAGTACTTC
TRBJ1-2 | . | . | TRBV7-9 | CASSLGTGGSGYTF | TGTGCCAGCAGCCTAGGGACGGGAGGAAGTGGCTACACCTTC
TRBJ1-1 | . | TRBD1 | TRBV19 | CASSNRGQNTEAFF | TGTGCCAGTAGTAACAGGGGGCAGAACACTGAAGCTTTCTTT
TRBJ2-4 | once | TRBD2 | TRBV6-5 | CASSRTSGNIQYF | TGTGCCAGCAGCCGGACTAGTGGCAACATTCAGTACTTC
TRBJ2-7 | . | . | TRBV7-9 | CASSLGRQTYEQYF | TGTGCCAGCAGCTTAGGTCGACAGACCTACGAGCAGTACTTC